These 2 T cell receptor beta chains were all obtained from the same sample, sequenced in a study of blood T cell repertoires in COVID-19. Produced via immunoSEQ multiplex PCR; TCRdb's table is partial and in-frame only. Of approximately 250,000 clones in the sample, roughly 88% were seen once. Source material: peripheral blood. Receptors were obtained from a woman aged 70-85 years with COVID-19, enrolled during active disease.

This clone was seen just once. This chain joins TRBV19 and TRBJ2-6; D may be TRBD2 (5 bases). The CDR3 contains 16 residues. Germline lookup yields CDR1 LNHDA and CDR2 SQIVND (reference sequence). The ends were cut back, 8 bases at V and 2 bases at J, with 16 bases in the middle. The CDR3 here is CASVSVGEPGANVLTF. For the CDR3, the DNA is TGTGCCAGTGTGAGTGTGGGAGAGCCTGGGGCCAACGTCCTGACTTTC.

Points on this clone: Additional DNA sequences in this sample encode the identical CDR3. The chain uses TRBV19 and TRBJ1-5, with 11 positions matching TRBD1. Germline V gene sequence: CDR1 LNHDA, CDR2 SQIVND (reference sequence). The ends lost 8 bases at V and 4 bases at J; junction bases unmatched: 4. The CDR3 has 14 amino acids. In DNA form, the CDR3 reads TGTGCCAGTTCCGGGACAGGGGGTAATCAGCCCCAGCATTTT. This gives the protein CASSGTGGNQPQHF.